Listed here are 30 T cell receptor beta chains from one sample, sequenced in a study of blood T cell repertoires in COVID-19. TCRdb keeps only in-frame clones here, not all; method: immunoSEQ multiplex PCR. The table lists about 250,000 clones, 88% of them singletons. Sequences were obtained from PBMCs or T cells enriched from blood (not recorded which). Receptor source: a woman between 45 and 65 years old who had recovered from COVID-19.

The V gene is TRBV28, the J gene TRBJ1-5; no reliable D call. CDR1 and CDR2 from the germline V gene are MDHEN and SYDVKM. Deletions cut 3 bases from V and 3 bases from J, with 6 bases between. This CDR3 spans 13 amino acids. CDR3 DNA sequence: TGTGCCAGCAGTTTCGAGAACAATCAGCCCCAGCATTTT. Protein product: CASSFENNQPQHF.

The chain has TRBV3-1 (or the pseudogene TRBV3-2) and TRBJ1-1; D might be TRBD1 (5 bases). This CDR3 is built from 15 residues. CDR1 is LGHDT, CDR2 YNNKEL, per germline (reference sequence). The germline V and J ends were trimmed by 2 bases and 2 bases, with 12 bases remaining between them. CDR3 sequence: CASSQRGLINTEAFF. CDR3 nucleotides: TGTGCCAGCAGCCAAAGGGGATTAATTAACACTGAAGCTTTCTTT.

The chain has TRBV3-1 (or the pseudogene TRBV3-2) and TRBJ2-7; D gene uncertain. The length of the CDR3 is 15 residues. CDR1 is LGHDT and CDR2 is YNNKEL in the germline V gene (reference sequence). V lost 4 bases to trimming and J lost 6 bases, with 19 bases between them. CDR3 in amino acids: CASSPEDLTSTEQYF. The CDR3 bases are TGTGCCAGCAGCCCTGAAGATCTAACTTCCACCGAGCAGTACTTC.

The chain is built from TRBV27 and TRBJ1-1; 12 nucleotides match TRBD1. V lost 0 bases, J lost 10 bases, and 6 bases stayed unmatched. CDR3 length: 15 residues. CDR1 MNHEY and CDR2 SMNVEV come from the germline V gene (reference sequence). CDR3 DNA: TGTGCCAGCAGTTTATCGATCGGGACAGGGGGCCGAGCTTTCTTT. Translating it yields CASSLSIGTGGRAFF.

The gene calls are TRBV4-1 and TRBJ1-1, with D possibly matching TRBD1 (6 bases). This CDR3 comprises 19 residues. CDR1 is MGHRA, CDR2 YSYEKL, per germline. V was trimmed by 1 base and J by 2 bases, leaving 23 bases between them. This CDR3 reads CASSQVALFYGQLNTEAFF. CDR3 DNA: TGCGCCAGCAGCCAAGTAGCGTTATTCTACGGACAGCTAAACACTGAAGCTTTCTTT.

This clone is a singleton in its sample. The chain combines TRBV24-1 with TRBJ2-1, with TRBD1 matching 8 bases. J gave up 6 bases and V 12 bases, and 12 bases lay outside the gene matches. CDR1 is KGHDR, CDR2 SFDVKD, per germline. This CDR3 region has 14 residues. In nucleotides, the CDR3 is TGTGCCGCATCTCCGGGACAGGTAGGCAATGAGCAGTTCTTC. It yields the protein CAASPGQVGNEQFF.

The rearrangement uses TRBV28 and TRBJ2-7; no firm D call. The CDR3 sequence is 11 residues long. Germline V CDR1 and CDR2: MDHEN, SYDVKM. Trimming left V 7 bases short and J 2 bases short, with 6 bases between. In DNA form, the CDR3 reads TGTGCCAGCACCACGGCCTACGAGCAGTACTTC. Protein: CASTTAYEQYF.

The rearrangement uses TRBV5-4 and TRBJ1-2; maybe TRBD1 (5 bases). Germline V lookup: CDR1 SGHNT, CDR2 YYREEE (reference sequence). CDR3 size: 16 residues. The V and J ends lost 3 bases and 1 base respectively, with 16 bases between them. CDR3 nucleotides: TGTGCCAGCAGCTCCCCCCAGGGAACCCTTAACTATGGCTACACCTTC. Residues: CASSSPQGTLNYGYTF.

The chain is built from TRBV19 and TRBJ1-4; D ambiguous. The ends were cut back, 6 bases at V and 7 bases at J, with 15 bases in the middle. Germline V gene sequence: CDR1 LNHDA, CDR2 SQIVND (reference sequence). This CDR3 contains 14 residues. CDR3 residues: CASRRDFQSEKLFF. The CDR3 DNA reads as TGTGCCAGTAGACGAGACTTTCAGTCTGAAAAACTGTTTTTT.

This chain links TRBV18 with TRBJ2-1, with D perhaps matching TRBD1 (5 bases). The germline V and J ends were trimmed by 3 bases and 4 bases, with 13 bases remaining between them. Germline V gene data show CDR1 as KGHSH and CDR2 as LQKENI. The CDR3 runs 15 residues. CDR3: CASSPGAQRYNEQFF. The CDR3 DNA follows: TGTGCCAGCTCACCTGGGGCACAGCGTTACAATGAGCAGTTCTTC.

The chain joins TRBV2 to TRBJ2-1, with TRBD2 matching over 13 bases. The V and J ends lost 6 bases and 7 bases, in that order; junction bases with no gene match: 3. There are 14 residues in the CDR3. Germline assignment: CDR1 SNHLY and CDR2 FYNNEI. Here the CDR3 DNA reads TGTGCCAGCAGAATACTAGCGGGGGGGAATGAGCAGTTCTTC. This codes for CASRILAGGNEQFF.

The chain is built from TRBV6-2 or TRBV6-3 and TRBJ2-7; D possibly corresponds to TRBD1 (5 bases). CDR3 length: 14 amino acids. Looked up from germline, CDR1 is MNHEY and CDR2 is SVGEGT. The germline V and J ends were trimmed by 2 bases and 3 bases, with 11 bases remaining between them. The CDR3, as DNA: TGTGCCAGCAGTTACGGTCTAGGGGTCTACGAGCAGTACTTC. Amino acid sequence: CASSYGLGVYEQYF.

The chain uses TRBV7-9 and TRBJ2-1; 8 bases are shared with TRBD1. CDR1 is SEHNR and CDR2 is FQNEAQ in the germline V gene (reference sequence). V was pared by 5 bases and J by 8 bases, with 2 bases of the junction left unmatched. This CDR3 is built from 12 residues. The CDR3 loop is CASSRQGYEQFF. Here the CDR3 DNA reads TGTGCCAGCAGCCGACAGGGGTATGAGCAGTTCTTC.

J is TRBJ1-1 and V is TRBV25-1; 7 positions agree with TRBD1. V lost 5 bases, J lost 3 bases, and 9 bases stayed unmatched. The CDR3 runs to 15 residues. The germline gives CDR1 MGHDK, CDR2 SYGVNS. The CDR3 region is CASSLQGVYDTEAFF. The CDR3 region has the DNA TGTGCCAGCAGTCTTCAGGGGGTTTACGACACTGAAGCTTTCTTT. Supplemented by reference TRBV25-1 and TRBJ1-1, the full variable domain reads EADIYQTPRYLVIGTGKKITLECSQTMGHDKMYWYQQDPGMELHLIHYSYGVNSTEKGDLSSESTVSRIRTEHFPLTLESARPSHTSQYLCASSLQGVYDTEAFFGQGTRLTVV.

V and J are TRBV6-2 or TRBV6-3 and TRBJ1-5; a possible D gene is TRBD1 (5 bases). The CDR3 has 18 amino acids. The ends were cut back, 6 bases at V and 0 bases at J, with 21 bases in the middle. CDR1 is MNHEY and CDR2 is SVGEGT in the germline V gene. The CDR3 reads CASSPNWGGLYSNQPQHF. Here the CDR3 DNA reads TGTGCCAGCAGCCCGAATTGGGGGGGACTGTATAGCAATCAGCCCCAGCATTTT.

As to this clone: Additional DNA sequences in this sample encode the identical CDR3. This chain connects TRBV5-1 to TRBJ1-4; 9 bases align to TRBD1. CDR3 size: 15 residues. The germline V gene encodes CDR1 SGHRS and CDR2 YFSETQ. Trimming took 4 bases from V and 4 from J; bases not matched to a gene: 5. Written as DNA, the CDR3 is TGCGCCAGCAGCCAGGGGACAGGGCTTAATGAAAAACTGTTTTTT. Its protein is CASSQGTGLNEKLFF.

The chain employs TRBV6-6 and TRBJ2-1, with 8 nucleotides matching TRBD1. The length of the CDR3 is 13 residues. V shed 6 bases and J 8 bases; nucleotides not matched to a gene: 6. The V gene's germline CDR1 is MNHNY and CDR2 SVGAGI (reference sequence). CDR3 residues: CASRAGGQYEQFF. CDR3 sequence (DNA): TGTGCCAGCAGGGCAGGGGGCCAGTATGAGCAGTTCTTC.

The chain couples TRBV6-2 or TRBV6-3 to TRBJ2-7; 9 nucleotides agree with TRBD2. Unmatched junction bases numbered 4, after V lost 4 bases and J lost 6 bases. Germline CDR1 and CDR2: MNHEY and SVGEGT. The CDR3 length is 13 residues. The CDR3 here is CASSSPTSGEQYF. Here the CDR3 DNA reads TGTGCCAGCAGTTCCCCGACTAGCGGCGAGCAGTACTTC.

The chain recombines TRBV2 with TRBJ2-7; D may be TRBD1 (6 bases). The V gene lost 8 bases and the J gene lost 6 bases, with 11 bases spanning the gap. The CDR3 has 11 residues. Germline V gives CDR1 SNHLY, CDR2 FYNNEI. The CDR3 spells CASEARGEQYF. CDR3 DNA: TGTGCCAGCGAAGCCAGGGGCGAGCAGTACTTC.

The V and J genes are TRBV3-1 (or the pseudogene TRBV3-2) and TRBJ2-1; TRBD2 matches 7 bases. With V trimmed by 4 bases and J by 9 bases, 6 bases remained unmatched. Germline-derived CDR1 and CDR2 are LGHDT and YNNKEL (reference sequence). This CDR3 region has 13 residues. This chain's CDR3 is CASSRRELAEQFF. Written as DNA, the CDR3 is TGTGCCAGCAGCCGGCGGGAGTTGGCTGAGCAGTTCTTC.

This chain uses TRBV4-3 with TRBJ1-2, with D possibly TRBD1 on 6 matching bases. CDR3 length: 15 residues. V lost 0 bases and J lost 8, with 16 bases in between. Germline lookup yields CDR1 LGHNA and CDR2 YSLEER. CDR3 bases: TGCGCCAGCAGCCAAGATTTCCGAGCAGGGGAAGGCTACACCTTC. Translating it yields CASSQDFRAGEGYTF.

The chain employs TRBV24-1 and TRBJ2-1; 8 bases agree with TRBD1. This CDR3 contains 15 residues. Looked up from germline, CDR1 is KGHDR and CDR2 is SFDVKD. V trimming: 11 bases; J trimming: 7 bases; junction bases outside the gene matches: 15. The CDR3, as DNA: TGTGCCATCGACCCCAGGACAGGGATGGGAAATGAGCAGTTCTTC. It translates to CAIDPRTGMGNEQFF.

In nucleotides, the CDR3 is TGTGCCAGCAGCCAATCTCAGGGGGTCGGGAACACTGAAGCTTTCTTT. Translation gives CASSQSQGVGNTEAFF. This chain connects TRBV4-2 to TRBJ1-1; 7 positions agree with TRBD1. Trimming at V came to 2 bases and at J to 1 base, leaving 7 bases not matched to a gene. From germline, CDR1 is LGHNA and CDR2 YNFKEQ. The CDR3 consists of 16 residues.

This chain's CDR3 is CASFGLLAGYNEQFF. DNA for the CDR3: TGTGCCAGCTTCGGGTTACTAGCGGGTTACAATGAGCAGTTCTTC. The rearrangement joins TRBV2 to TRBJ2-1; 9 positions match TRBD2. The CDR3 is 15 amino acids. CDR1 SNHLY and CDR2 FYNNEI come from the germline V gene. The junction had 9 bases not matched to a gene; V was cut back by 8 bases and J by 4 bases.

The chain has TRBV7-2 and TRBJ1-5; maybe TRBD1 (5 bases). Per germline, CDR1 SGHTA and CDR2 FQGNSA. The V end lost 4 bases, the J end lost 0 bases, and 13 bases lay between the germline ends. The CDR3 covers 16 residues. The CDR3 DNA reads as TGTGCCAGCAGCTCCTCAGGGCCTGTTAGCAATCAGCCCCAGCATTTT. It yields the protein CASSSSGPVSNQPQHF.

The chain has TRBV14 and TRBJ1-4; D remains unclear. Between the trimmed V and J ends, which lost 3 bases and 7 bases, there was a span of 9 bases. Per germline, CDR1 SGHDN and CDR2 FVKESK. The CDR3 is 13 residues long. The CDR3 region has the DNA TGTGCCAGCAGCCAGGGCCTTAGTGAAAAACTGTTTTTT. It encodes CASSQGLSEKLFF.

This sequence joins TRBV6-2 or TRBV6-3 and TRBJ1-2; D might be TRBD1 (5 bases). Germline CDR1 and CDR2: MNHEY and SVGEGT. This CDR3 spans 14 amino acids. With 2 bases removed from V and 0 bases from J, the gap between germline ends came to 7 bases. This chain's CDR3 is CASSYRQSNYGYTF. CDR3 DNA sequence: TGTGCCAGCAGTTACCGACAGTCTAACTATGGCTACACCTTC.

The V and J genes are TRBV2 and TRBJ2-6; 16 nucleotides align to TRBD2. This CDR3 contains 18 residues. The V gene end was trimmed by 6 bases and the J gene end by 3 bases; junction bases not matched to a gene: 5. The germline V gene has CDR1 SNHLY and CDR2 FYNNEI. CDR3 in DNA: TGTGCCAGCAGGGGGACTAGCGGGAGGGCCATTGGGGCCAACGTCCTGACTTTC. Residues: CASRGTSGRAIGANVLTF.

DNA of the CDR3: TGTGCCAGCAGTTCCCGTAGGCGGGAGTCTCTCGAGCAGTACTTC. Residues: CASSSRRRESLEQYF. The rearrangement links TRBV28 to TRBJ2-7, with 7 bases lining up with TRBD2. In germline, CDR1 is MDHEN, CDR2 SYDVKM. The trim removed 4 bases at V and 6 bases at J, leaving 12 bases unmatched. The CDR3 runs 15 residues.

The V and J genes are TRBV4-1 and TRBJ2-1; maybe TRBD2 (5 bases). The V gene's germline CDR1 is MGHRA and CDR2 YSYEKL. Trimming shortened V by 4 bases and J by 0 bases, and 13 bases separated the two germline ends. The CDR3 is made up of 16 amino acids. The CDR3 sequence: CASSRAGLSSYNEQFF. In nucleotides, the CDR3 is TGCGCCAGCAGCCGAGCTGGACTTAGCTCCTACAATGAGCAGTTCTTC.